A selection of T cell receptor beta chains follows, all from one sample in a study of control samples from healthy donors and cancer patients. This table comes from immunoSEQ multiplex PCR, and its TCRdb copy is limited to in-frame clones, with some not included. The sample includes 150,000 to 200,000 clones, 85% to 95% seen only once; the top ten take about 1.4%. Sequenced: blood. The receptor source for this set is a woman younger than 35 in good health. The CDR3 runs from the conserved cysteine through the conserved F or W. A D gene is named only where the DNA matches it firmly. Clone size, where shown, is once, few, many, or a class for clones that have expanded.

abundance	v_gene	j_gene	d_gene	CDR3aa	CDR3nt
.	TRBV7-8	TRBJ1-1	.	CASSHTGSRAEAFF	TGTGCCAGCAGCCACACAGGGAGTAGGGCTGAAGCTTTCTTT
.	TRBV19	TRBJ2-2	.	CASSFSTANTGELFF	TGTGCCAGTAGTTTCTCGACAGCGAACACCGGGGAGCTGTTTTTT
.	TRBV7-5	TRBJ2-2	.	CARSLVRNTGELFF	TGTGCCAGAAGCTTAGTACGGAACACCGGGGAGCTGTTTTTT
.	TRBV11-3	TRBJ2-1	.	CASSLVRDNEQFF	TGTGCCAGCAGCTTAGTCAGGGATAATGAGCAGTTCTTC
few	TRBV18	TRBJ1-1	.	CASSPWASPQAFF	TGTGCCAGCTCACCATGGGCAAGCCCTCAAGCTTTCTTT
.	TRBV10-1	TRBJ1-1	.	CASSEGSGPDTEAFF	TGCGCCAGCAGTGAAGGATCAGGTCCGGACACTGAAGCTTTCTTT
.	TRBV24-1	TRBJ2-2	.	CATSRRPGELFF	TGTGCCACCAGTAGAAGACCCGGGGAGCTGTTTTTT
.	TRBV29-1	TRBJ2-2	.	CSVEDGRTGELFF	TGCAGCGTTGAAGATGGGAGGACTGGGGAGCTGTTTTTT
.	TRBV7-9	TRBJ1-1	TRBD1	CASTQTGGSTEAFF	TGTGCCAGCACCCAGACAGGGGGGAGCACTGAAGCTTTCTTT
.	TRBV5-6	TRBJ1-1	TRBD1	CASSLYGTENTEAFF	TGTGCCAGCAGCTTGTATGGGACAGAGAACACTGAAGCTTTCTTT
.	TRBV28	TRBJ2-1	TRBD2	CASSLGGGPINEQFF	TGTGCCAGCAGTTTAGGGGGGGGACCCATCAACGAGCAGTTCTTC
.	TRBV7-9	TRBJ2-5	.	CASSLGTAQETQYF	TGTGCCAGCAGCTTAGGGACAGCTCAAGAGACCCAGTACTTC
.	TRBV2	TRBJ2-6	.	CASSQGTAGANVLTF	TGTGCCAGCAGTCAGGGGACGGCCGGGGCCAACGTCCTGACTTTC
.	TRBV6-2/TRBV6-3	TRBJ2-1	TRBD2	CASSWTSGREVF	TGTGCCAGCAGTTGGACTAGCGGGAGAGAAGTCTTC
.	TRBV28	TRBJ1-5	.	CASSGTGNQPQHF	TGTGCCAGCAGTGGGACGGGGAATCAGCCCCAGCATTTT
.	TRBV30	TRBJ2-3	TRBD1	CAWSVCSRSTGGGTDTQYF	TGTGCCTGGAGTGTCTGTTCCCGATCTACAGGGGGAGGCACAGATACGCAGTATTTT